This TCR beta chain was captured in a study of OX40 agonist ivuxolimab in advanced cancers. The method was immunoSEQ multiplex PCR; TCRdb's version includes in-frame clones alone and lacks a portion of them. Among about 70,000 clones listed, 78% were seen once. V lost 4 bases to trimming and J lost 7 bases; unmatched junction nucleotides: 11. The CDR3 contains 14 residues. The V gene's germline CDR1 is SQVTM and CDR2 ANQGSEA. The chain employs TRBV29-1 and TRBJ1-2; 8 bases map to TRBD1. Source: CD4+ or CD8+ T cells sorted from blood, taken in a trial of the OX40 agonist ivuxolimab. This sequence was found in an adult with an advanced solid tumor such as melanoma, head and neck, liver or kidney cancer. The CDR3 region is CSVGSSGGWSGYTF. The CDR3 DNA reads as TGCAGCGTTGGAAGCTCAGGGGGCTGGAGTGGCTACACCTTC.